The rows below give T cell receptor beta chains drawn from one sample of a study of OX40 agonist ivuxolimab in advanced cancers. The data were produced by immunoSEQ multiplex PCR, yet TCRdb's version contains in-frame clones alone and is incomplete. Counted here are some 34,000 clones, about 81% occurring once; the ten biggest clones make up 20% to 25%. The sequencing here drew on CD4+ or CD8+ T cells sorted from blood, taken in a trial of the OX40 agonist ivuxolimab. The source of these receptors is an adult with an advanced solid tumor such as melanoma, head and neck, liver or kidney cancer. CDR3s include the opening cysteine and the closing phenylalanine or tryptophan. A D gene is named only where the DNA matches it firmly. Clone size is given for some rows only: seen once, a few or many times, or a class if the clone is expanded.

>TRBJ2-1|TRBD2|many|TRBV28
CASRSLAGYDNEQFF
TGTGCCAGCAGATCACTAGCGGGGTATGACAATGAGCAGTTCTTC
>TRBJ2-7|TRBD1|NA|TRBV6-1
CASSALPGQGYEQYF
TGTGCCAGCAGTGCATTACCGGGACAGGGCTACGAGCAGTACTTC
>TRBJ2-1|TRBD2|NA|TRBV7-6
CASSLGASGRAHEQFF
TGTGCCAGCAGCTTAGGGGCTAGCGGGAGGGCCCATGAGCAGTTCTTC
>TRBJ1-1|TRBD1|NA|TRBV4-1
CASSQRQGARNTEAFF
TGCGCCAGCAGCCAGAGACAGGGGGCGAGAAATACTGAAGCTTTCTTT
>TRBJ2-3|TRBD2|NA|TRBV7-3
CASSFSGELTDTQYF
TGTGCCAGCAGCTTTAGCGGGGAGCTCACAGATACGCAGTATTTT
>TRBJ2-1|NA|NA|TRBV13
CASSGVGTVYNEQFF
TGTGCCAGCAGCGGGGTGGGGACTGTTTACAATGAGCAGTTCTTC
>TRBJ1-2|NA|few|TRBV6-5
CASSYSSETAYGYTF
TGTGCCAGCAGTTACTCGAGTGAGACAGCCTATGGCTACACCTTC
>TRBJ1-2|NA|few|TRBV19
CASSIGQLANYGYTF
TGTGCCAGTAGTATAGGACAGCTAGCTAACTATGGCTACACCTTC
>TRBJ1-1|NA|NA|TRBV19
CASSISGQNTEAFF
TGTGCCAGTAGTATTTCGGGGCAGAACACTGAAGCTTTCTTT
>TRBJ2-1|TRBD2|NA|TRBV9
CASSLRGGSYNEQFF
TGTGCCAGCAGCTTACGGGGGGGTTCTTACAATGAGCAGTTCTTC
>TRBJ1-3|NA|NA|TRBV4-1
CASSQHGENGNTIYF
TGCGCCAGCAGCCAACACGGGGAAAATGGAAACACCATATATTTT
>TRBJ2-1|NA|few|TRBV30
CAWSLGASADFYNEQFF
TGTGCCTGGAGCTTGGGGGCTTCGGCTGACTTCTACAATGAGCAGTTCTTC
>TRBJ1-5|NA|NA|TRBV11-2
CASSLGGRGGSNQPQHF
TGTGCCAGCAGCTTAGGGGGACGTGGGGGTAGCAATCAGCCCCAGCATTTT
>TRBJ1-5|NA|NA|TRBV19
CASSIFGYSNQPQHF
TGTGCCAGTAGTATCTTTGGCTACTCGAATCAGCCCCAGCATTTT
>TRBJ2-7|TRBD1|NA|TRBV5-1
CASSQGTGVRYEQYF
TGCGCCAGCAGCCAAGGGACAGGGGTTCGCTACGAGCAGTACTTC
>TRBJ2-1|TRBD2|NA|TRBV6-5
CASGPQREGREQFF
TGTGCCAGCGGCCCGCAGCGGGAGGGCCGGGAGCAGTTCTTC
>TRBJ2-2|TRBD2|NA|TRBV2
CASRLAGTNTGELFF
TGTGCCAGCAGACTAGCGGGGACGAACACCGGGGAGCTGTTTTTT
>TRBJ1-2|NA|NA|TRBV28
CASKFGGSHGYTF
TGTGCCAGCAAATTCGGAGGGAGTCATGGCTACACCTTC
>TRBJ2-7|TRBD2|NA|TRBV5-6
CASSFTTSGSSYEQYF
TGTGCCAGCAGTTTCACCACTAGCGGTAGCTCCTACGAGCAGTACTTC
>TRBJ2-1|TRBD1|NA|TRBV11-3
CASSPDRGTGNEQFF
TGTGCCAGCAGTCCTGACCGCGGGACAGGGAATGAGCAGTTCTTC
>TRBJ1-5|NA|NA|TRBV6-5
CASSYEYSNQPQHF
TGTGCCAGCAGTTACGAGTATAGCAATCAGCCCCAGCATTTT
>TRBJ2-2|NA|once|TRBV5-4
CASRTGTPAGELFF
TGTGCCAGCAGAACCGGGACGCCCGCCGGGGAGCTGTTTTTT
>TRBJ1-3|NA|NA|TRBV11-3
CASSFRQDGNTIYF
TGTGCCAGCAGCTTCCGACAGGATGGAAACACCATATATTTT
>TRBJ1-1|NA|few|TRBV4-3
CASSQDRQLIEAFF
TGCGCCAGCAGCCAAGATAGACAGCTAATTGAAGCTTTCTTT
>TRBJ2-7|NA|NA|TRBV13
CASSLYRSSYEQYF
TGTGCCAGCAGCTTATACCGGTCCTCCTACGAGCAGTACTTC
>TRBJ2-5|NA|NA|TRBV4-1
CASSQDPLQETQYF
TGCGCCAGCAGCCAAGATCCCCTCCAAGAGACCCAGTACTTC
>TRBJ1-3|TRBD1|medium-sized|TRBV4-3
CASSQDPTGAGNTIYF
TGCGCCAGCAGCCAAGACCCGACAGGGGCTGGAAACACCATATATTTT
>TRBJ2-1|TRBD1|NA|TRBV2
CAGGGQGEQFF
TGTGCAGGAGGGGGACAGGGGGAGCAGTTCTTC
>TRBJ2-3|TRBD2|NA|TRBV4-2
CASSQGFSGIGTDTQYF
TGTGCCAGCAGCCAAGGTTTTAGCGGGATAGGCACAGATACGCAGTATTTT
>TRBJ2-2|NA|NA|TRBV10-2
CASSPPRADFTGELFF
TGCGCCAGCAGTCCCCCTCGCGCAGACTTCACCGGGGAGCTGTTTTTT
>TRBJ2-4|NA|NA|TRBV19
CASSIKGELAIQYF
TGTGCCAGTAGTATAAAAGGGGAATTGGCCATTCAGTACTTC
>TRBJ1-3|NA|NA|TRBV9
CASSVAGVSGNTIYF
TGTGCCAGCAGCGTCGCAGGGGTCTCTGGAAACACCATATATTTT
>TRBJ2-7|TRBD1|NA|TRBV6-1
CASSEGMTGIDPYEQYF
TGTGCCAGCAGTGAGGGTATGACAGGGATCGACCCCTACGAGCAGTACTTC
>TRBJ2-1|TRBD2|NA|TRBV10-3
CAIEAGGGSYNEQFF
TGTGCCATCGAAGCGGGAGGGGGTTCCTACAATGAGCAGTTCTTC
>TRBJ2-7|TRBD1|NA|TRBV5-1
CASSSTGGVDEQYF
TGCGCCAGCAGCTCTACAGGGGGCGTCGACGAGCAGTACTTC
>TRBJ2-7|TRBD2|NA|TRBV27
CASSLVSGRVYEQYF
TGTGCCAGCAGTTTGGTTAGCGGGAGAGTCTACGAGCAGTACTTC
>TRBJ2-3|NA|NA|TRBV7-3
CASSLTGGRVGDTQYF
TGTGCCAGCAGCTTAACAGGGGGAAGGGTCGGAGATACGCAGTATTTT
>TRBJ1-5|NA|large|TRBV27
CASRQTGVNQPQHF
TGTGCCAGCAGACAGACTGGGGTCAATCAGCCCCAGCATTTT
>TRBJ2-5|NA|NA|TRBV7-9
CASSRLDYQETQYF
TGTGCCAGCAGCCGCTTGGACTACCAAGAGACCCAGTACTTC
>TRBJ2-1|NA|once|TRBV27
CASQEGANSYNEQFF
TGTGCCAGCCAGGAAGGGGCGAACTCCTACAATGAGCAGTTCTTC
>TRBJ1-5|TRBD1|NA|TRBV6-4
CASSDTTEILYRTGNGNQPQHF
TGTGCCAGCAGTGACACCACGGAGATCCTTTACCGGACAGGGAACGGCAATCAGCCCCAGCATTTT
>TRBJ2-7|NA|NA|TRBV4-1
CASSQDPMPYYEQYF
TGCGCCAGCAGCCAAGATCCAATGCCATACTACGAGCAGTACTTC
>TRBJ1-2|NA|NA|TRBV9
CASSEGREDYGYTF
TGTGCCAGCAGCGAAGGCAGGGAGGACTATGGCTACACCTTC
>TRBJ2-5|TRBD2|few|TRBV5-1
CASRSGLAGSETQYF
TGCGCCAGCAGATCCGGACTAGCGGGATCAGAGACCCAGTACTTC
>TRBJ2-7|NA|NA|TRBV13
CASSFLHYEQYF
TGTGCCAGCAGCTTTTTACACTACGAGCAGTACTTC
>TRBJ2-1|TRBD2|NA|TRBV7-2
CASSPTSGGAGEQFF
TGTGCCAGCAGTCCTACTAGCGGGGGGGCGGGTGAGCAGTTCTTC
>TRBJ2-7|NA|once|TRBV13
CASSFRQSSYEQYF
TGTGCCAGCAGCTTTCGGCAAAGCTCCTACGAGCAGTACTTC
>TRBJ1-1|NA|NA|TRBV19
CASARGDTEAFF
TGTGCTAGCGCCAGAGGGGACACTGAAGCTTTCTTT
>TRBJ2-7|TRBD2|NA|TRBV5-6
CASSLTTSGRGLYEQYF
TGTGCCAGCAGCTTGACAACTAGCGGGAGGGGGCTTTACGAGCAGTACTTC
>TRBJ1-2|TRBD1|once|TRBV5-6
CASSFHRGPYGYTF
TGTGCCAGCAGCTTCCACAGGGGGCCATATGGCTACACCTTC
>TRBJ2-7|NA|NA|TRBV4-1
CASSQDLGRAGEQYF
TGCGCCAGCAGCCAAGATTTGGGCAGGGCGGGCGAGCAGTACTTC
>TRBJ1-4|NA|once|TRBV13
CASSLREVANEKLFF
TGTGCCAGCAGCTTAAGGGAAGTGGCTAATGAAAAACTGTTTTTT
>TRBJ2-7|NA|NA|TRBV25-1
CASSDGRPVGEQYF
TGTGCCAGCAGTGACGGACGCCCGGTGGGGGAGCAGTACTTC